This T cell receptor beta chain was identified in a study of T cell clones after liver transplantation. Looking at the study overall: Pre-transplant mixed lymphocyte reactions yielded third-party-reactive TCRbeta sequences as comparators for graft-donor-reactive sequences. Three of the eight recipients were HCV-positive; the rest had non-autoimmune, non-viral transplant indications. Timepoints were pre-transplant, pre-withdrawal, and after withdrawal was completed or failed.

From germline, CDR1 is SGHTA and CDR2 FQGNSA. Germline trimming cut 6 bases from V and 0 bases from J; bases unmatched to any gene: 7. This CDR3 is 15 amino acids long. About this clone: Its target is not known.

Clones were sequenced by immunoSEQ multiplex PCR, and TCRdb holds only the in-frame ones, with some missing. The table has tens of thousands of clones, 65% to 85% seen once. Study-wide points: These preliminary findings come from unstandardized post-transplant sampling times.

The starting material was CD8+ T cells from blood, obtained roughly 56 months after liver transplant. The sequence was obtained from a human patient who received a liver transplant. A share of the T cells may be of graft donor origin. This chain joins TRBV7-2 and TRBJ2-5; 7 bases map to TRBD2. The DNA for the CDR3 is TGTGCCAGCAGTTCAACTAGCGAGTACCAAGAGACCCAGTACTTC. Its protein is CASSSTSEYQETQYF.